Listed below are T cell receptor beta chains from one sample, sequenced in a study of blood T cell repertoires in COVID-19. Using immunoSEQ multiplex PCR, the repertoire was profiled, and TCRdb retains in-frame clones only, with some absent. The table includes tens of thousands of clones, around 83% detected once. Material for sequencing was peripheral blood. The source is a human donor in a cohort sampled during active COVID-19. Both conserved end residues are part of each CDR3. The order of the fields is J gene, D gene, V gene, clone size, CDR3 protein, CDR3 DNA. The D gene is left open where the match is weak. Part of the rows lack a size; the others show once, few, many or a class for expanded clones.

TRBJ1-1 | - | TRBV11-3 | - | CASSSGNEWGIGTEAFF | TGTGCCAGCAGCTCTGGAAACGAATGGGGCATTGGCACTGAAGCTTTCTTT
TRBJ1-3 | - | TRBV2 | - | CASSEGEWGNTIYF | TGTGCCAGCAGTGAAGGGGAGTGGGGAAACACCATATATTTT
TRBJ2-1 | - | TRBV24-1 | - | CATSAVWSSYNEQFF | TGTGCCACCAGTGCCGTTTGGAGCTCCTACAATGAGCAGTTCTTC
TRBJ2-1 | - | TRBV7-2 | - | CASSGGTGYNEQFF | TGTGCCAGCAGCGGGGGGACTGGCTACAATGAGCAGTTCTTC
TRBJ1-3 | TRBD1 | TRBV2 | - | CASISGTGRNTIYF | TGTGCCAGCATTTCCGGGACAGGAAGAAACACCATATATTTT
TRBJ2-7 | TRBD1 | TRBV19 | - | CASSIAGRGSYEQYF | TGTGCCAGTAGTATAGCGGGCAGGGGGTCCTACGAGCAGTACTTC
TRBJ2-7 | TRBD1 | TRBV6-5 | - | CASIFVTGGDEQYF | TGTGCCAGCATCTTTGTGACAGGGGGAGACGAGCAGTACTTC
TRBJ2-7 | TRBD2 | TRBV28 | - | CASSLLGLYYEQYF | TGTGCCAGCAGTTTATTGGGACTATACTACGAGCAGTACTTC
TRBJ2-7 | TRBD1 | TRBV28 | - | CATSGDRGLEQYF | TGTGCGACATCCGGGGACAGGGGGCTCGAGCAGTACTTC
TRBJ2-5 | - | TRBV6-6 | - | CAGKRESGETQYF | TGTGCCGGGAAGAGGGAGTCGGGAGAGACCCAGTACTTC
TRBJ1-1 | - | TRBV12-3/TRBV12-4 | once | CASRNMVTEAFF | TGTGCCAGCAGAAACATGGTGACTGAAGCTTTCTTT
TRBJ2-1 | TRBD2 | TRBV12-5 | - | CASGSRELAGGPNEQFF | TGTGCTAGTGGTTCCCGGGAGCTAGCGGGAGGGCCAAATGAGCAGTTCTTC
TRBJ1-2 | TRBD1 | TRBV7-9 | - | CASSLQGGGYGYTF | TGTGCCAGCAGCTTACAGGGGGGCGGCTATGGCTACACCTTC
TRBJ1-3 | - | TRBV3-1/TRBV3-2 | - | CASKISSGNTIYF | TGTGCCAGCAAAATCAGCTCTGGAAACACCATATATTTT
TRBJ1-1 | TRBD1 | TRBV9 | - | CASSARQGAIPEAFF | TGTGCCAGCAGCGCACGACAGGGGGCGATTCCTGAAGCTTTCTTT
TRBJ1-5 | TRBD1 | TRBV28 | few | CASSSNLGTGGRQPQHF | TGTGCCAGCAGTTCTAACCTAGGGACAGGGGGCAGGCAGCCCCAGCATTTT
TRBJ2-6 | TRBD1 | TRBV11-2 | - | CASSSQGAGANVLTF | TGTGCCAGCAGCTCACAGGGGGCTGGGGCCAACGTCCTGACTTTC
TRBJ1-3 | TRBD1 | TRBV19 | once | CASNRQGPISGNTIYF | TGTGCCAGTAACCGACAGGGCCCTATCTCTGGAAACACCATATATTTT
TRBJ2-5 | TRBD2 | TRBV7-6 | - | CASSLRLAGNDHWSQYF | TGTGCCAGCAGCTTAAGACTAGCGGGGAATGACCATTGGTCCCAGTACTTC
TRBJ2-3 | - | TRBV28 | - | CASSYYRVPDTQYF | TGTGCCAGCAGTTATTACAGGGTCCCAGATACGCAGTATTTT
TRBJ2-7 | TRBD1 | TRBV6-1 | - | CASSDTFTGQTYEQYF | TGTGCCAGCAGTGATACCTTTACGGGACAGACCTACGAGCAGTACTTC
TRBJ2-2 | - | TRBV4-3 | - | CASSQDGGGTGELFF | TGCGCCAGCAGCCAAGACGGGGGAGGCACCGGGGAGCTGTTTTTT
TRBJ2-7 | - | TRBV7-7 | - | CASSPKPREALGEQYF | TGTGCCAGCAGCCCGAAACCCAGGGAAGCCCTGGGAGAGCAGTACTTC
TRBJ1-1 | - | TRBV2 | - | CASSGSRGLLNTEAFF | TGTGCCAGCAGTGGATCCAGGGGCCTATTGAACACTGAAGCTTTCTTT
TRBJ2-2 | - | TRBV3-1/TRBV3-2 | - | CASSPPVNTGELFF | TGTGCCAGCAGCCCCCCGGTGAACACCGGGGAGCTGTTTTTT
TRBJ2-1 | TRBD1 | TRBV19 | few | CASSQDRVDDNEQFF | TGTGCCAGTAGTCAGGACAGGGTTGATGACAATGAGCAGTTCTTC
TRBJ2-1 | TRBD2 | TRBV7-9 | once | CATDKGASGRVDEQFF | TGTGCCACCGATAAAGGGGCTAGCGGCAGGGTCGATGAGCAGTTCTTC
TRBJ1-2 | - | TRBV25-1 | once | CASSEFGGTGYTF | TGTGCCAGCAGTGAATTTGGGGGGACCGGCTACACCTTC
TRBJ1-1 | - | TRBV9 | - | CASRPREGGVDTEAFF | TGTGCCAGCAGGCCGCGAGAGGGCGGGGTGGACACTGAAGCTTTCTTT
TRBJ2-1 | - | TRBV10-3 | - | CAISGSVAETYNEQFF | TGTGCCATCAGTGGGTCGGTAGCGGAAACCTACAATGAGCAGTTCTTC
TRBJ2-1 | - | TRBV9 | - | CASSVADYSPEQFF | TGTGCCAGCAGCGTAGCTGACTATTCCCCTGAGCAGTTCTTC
TRBJ1-6 | - | TRBV5-1 | - | CASSWGQGQNSPLHF | TGCGCCAGCAGCTGGGGTCAGGGGCAAAATTCACCCCTCCACTTT
TRBJ1-1 | - | TRBV5-8 | - | CASSHQRRGLHTEAFF | TGTGCCAGCAGCCACCAACGGAGGGGACTCCACACTGAAGCTTTCTTT
TRBJ1-6 | TRBD1 | TRBV24-1 | once | CATSATDGQGDNSPLHF | TGTGCCACCAGTGCTACCGACGGACAGGGAGATAATTCACCCCTCCACTTT
TRBJ1-1 | - | TRBV11-2 | - | CASSLEWGLRSTEAFF | TGTGCCAGCAGCTTAGAGTGGGGCCTTAGAAGCACTGAAGCTTTCTTT
TRBJ1-1 | - | TRBV19 | - | CASSLDRPTKNTEAFF | TGTGCCAGTAGTCTCGACAGACCTACTAAGAACACTGAAGCTTTCTTT
TRBJ2-7 | TRBD1 | TRBV9 | - | CASSVDPGTGVYEQYF | TGTGCCAGCAGCGTCGATCCCGGGACAGGGGTCTACGAGCAGTACTTC
TRBJ2-3 | TRBD1 | TRBV7-2 | - | CASTNRGSDTQYF | TGTGCCAGCACCAACAGGGGATCAGATACGCAGTATTTT
TRBJ1-4 | TRBD1 | TRBV5-1 | - | CASSLEAGGREKLFF | TGCGCCAGCAGCTTGGAGGCAGGGGGAAGGGAAAAACTGTTTTTT
TRBJ1-5 | TRBD1 | TRBV15 | - | CATSRDYRGNQPQHF | TGTGCCACCAGCAGAGATTACAGGGGTAATCAGCCCCAGCATTTT
TRBJ1-2 | - | TRBV29-1 | - | CSVGQWNYGYTF | TGCAGCGTTGGACAGTGGAACTATGGCTACACCTTC
TRBJ2-3 | TRBD2 | TRBV4-3 | - | CASNTGGGADTQYF | TGCGCCAGCAATACGGGAGGAGGAGCAGATACGCAGTATTTT
TRBJ2-7 | TRBD1 | TRBV7-9 | - | CASTISGTGGHEQYF | TGTGCCAGCACTATAAGCGGGACAGGGGGGCACGAGCAGTACTTC
TRBJ2-1 | TRBD2 | TRBV19 | once | CASNPGGLYEQFF | TGTGCCAGTAACCCGGGGGGGCTCTATGAGCAGTTCTTC
TRBJ2-7 | TRBD1 | TRBV12-5 | - | CASGLPSVGQGSEQYF | TGTGCTAGTGGTTTGCCGTCCGTCGGACAGGGTTCCGAGCAGTACTTC
TRBJ2-3 | - | TRBV6-4 | few | CASSQGGTDTQYF | TGTGCCAGCAGTCAAGGGGGCACAGATACGCAGTATTTT
TRBJ2-7 | - | TRBV14 | few | CASSQDLVSYEQYF | TGTGCCAGCAGCCAAGATCTAGTGTCCTACGAGCAGTACTTC
TRBJ1-3 | - | TRBV9 | - | CASSVDGRDGNTIYF | TGTGCCAGCAGCGTAGATGGCAGGGATGGAAACACCATATATTTT
TRBJ2-7 | - | TRBV6-2/TRBV6-3 | - | CASSAQGGPYEQYF | TGTGCCAGCAGTGCCCAGGGAGGACCCTACGAGCAGTACTTC
TRBJ1-1 | - | TRBV21-1 | - | CASSKLLWDRGNTEAFF | TGTGCCAGCAGCAAATTACTATGGGACAGGGGAAACACTGAAGCTTTCTTT
TRBJ1-6 | TRBD1 | TRBV9 | few | CASSASGGFYNSPLHF | TGTGCCAGCAGCGCATCAGGGGGCTTCTATAATTCACCCCTCCACTTT
TRBJ1-1 | - | TRBV12-3/TRBV12-4 | - | CASSLEGRGAFF | TGTGCCAGCAGTTTAGAGGGCAGGGGAGCTTTCTTT
TRBJ2-5 | - | TRBV4-3 | - | CASSQTTGSGLRETQYF | TGCGCCAGCAGCCAAACCACAGGGTCTGGTTTGAGAGAGACCCAGTACTTC
TRBJ2-3 | - | TRBV5-1 | - | CASSLGATTSTDTQYF | TGCGCCAGCAGCTTAGGGGCTACGACCTCCACAGATACGCAGTATTTT